This T cell receptor (beta chain) comes out of a study of neurological immune-mediated disorders. General study results and limits: The most TCR clonal expansion was seen in HTLV-1-associated myelopathy, and the least was seen in multiple sclerosis, which fell below healthy controls.

The cDNA was produced through 5'RACE with 10-nucleotide random UMIs. TCRdb passed the 5' RACE reads through MiXCR, listing each CDR3 protein once. The data hold 47,000 or so distinct CDR3 sequences, with about a tenth observed a single time. Time point indicated: longitudinal time-point 1 (baseline). The study drew its healthy controls from blood bank volunteers in Maryland, USA. This CDR3 spans 14 amino acids. Trimming shortened V by 1 base and J by 1 base, and 7 bases separated the two germline ends. This clonotype came up many times. The antigen is unknown. This chain joins TRBV12-3 or TRBV12-4 and TRBJ1-2; no clear D gene. The clonotype was recovered from a woman aged 40 to 55 in good health. The sequencing sample was made of PBMCs. CDR3 sequence: CASSLDFLNYGYTF. DNA for the CDR3: TGTGCCAGCAGTTTAGACTTTCTTAACTATGGCTACACCTTC.